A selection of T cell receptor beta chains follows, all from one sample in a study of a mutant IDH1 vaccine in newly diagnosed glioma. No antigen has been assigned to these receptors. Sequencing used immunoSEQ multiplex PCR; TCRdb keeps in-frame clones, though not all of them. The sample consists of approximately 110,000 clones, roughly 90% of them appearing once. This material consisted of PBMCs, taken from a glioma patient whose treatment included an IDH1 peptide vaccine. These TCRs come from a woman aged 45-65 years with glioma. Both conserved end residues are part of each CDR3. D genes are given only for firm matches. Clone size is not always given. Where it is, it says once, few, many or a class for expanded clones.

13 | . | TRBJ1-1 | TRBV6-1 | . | TGTGCCAGCAGTGAAAAGGGAAACACTGAAGCTTTCTTT | CASSEKGNTEAFF
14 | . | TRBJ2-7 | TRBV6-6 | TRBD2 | TGTGCCAGCAACCCCGGGGGGGGTGGCTACGAGCAGTACTTC | CASNPGGGGYEQYF
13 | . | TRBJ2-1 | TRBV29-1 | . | TGCAGCGTTGACGGGAGCTTCTACAATGAGCAGTTCTTC | CSVDGSFYNEQFF
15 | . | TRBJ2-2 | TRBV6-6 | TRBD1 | TGTGCCAGCAGTTACGACAGGGGCTTGGGCGGGGAGCTGTTTTTT | CASSYDRGLGGELFF
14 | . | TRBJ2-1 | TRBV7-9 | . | TGTGCCAGCAGCCCTGACAGCTCCTACAATGAGCAGTTCTTC | CASSPDSSYNEQFF
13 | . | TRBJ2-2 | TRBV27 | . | TGTGCCAGCAGTTTATCGGGACCCGGGGAGCTGTTTTTT | CASSLSGPGELFF
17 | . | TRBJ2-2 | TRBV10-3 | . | TGTGCCATCAGTGAGTCGAGGCTAGCAGCCAACACCGGGGAGCTGTTTTTT | CAISESRLAANTGELFF
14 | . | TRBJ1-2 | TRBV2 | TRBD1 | TGTGCCAGCAGTGAATACGGGACAGGGAGGATCGGGACCTTC | CASSEYGTGRIGTF
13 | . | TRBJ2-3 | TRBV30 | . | TGTGCCTGGAGTCGGGGGACGCAAGATACGCAGTATTTT | CAWSRGTQDTQYF
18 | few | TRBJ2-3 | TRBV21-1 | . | TGTGCCAGCAGCAAAGCAGGTCCGGGTCGGGGGGCCTGGGATACGCAGTATTTT | CASSKAGPGRGAWDTQYF
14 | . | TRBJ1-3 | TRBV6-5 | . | TGTGCCAGCAGGTGGGATCCGGCAGGAAACACCATATATTTT | CASRWDPAGNTIYF
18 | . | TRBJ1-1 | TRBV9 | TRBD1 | TGTGCCAGCAGCGTAGGGACAGGGGGCATCGGAAGTAGCACTGAAGCTTTCTTT | CASSVGTGGIGSSTEAFF
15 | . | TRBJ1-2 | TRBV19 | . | TGTGCCAGTAGTATAATACACGAAGGTAACTATGGCTACACCTTC | CASSIIHEGNYGYTF
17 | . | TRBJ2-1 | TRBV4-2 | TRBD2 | TGTGCCAGCAGCCAAGATCTAACTAGCGGGAGGGCCAATGAGCAGTTCTTC | CASSQDLTSGRANEQFF
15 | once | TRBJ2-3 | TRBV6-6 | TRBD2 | TGTGCCAGCAGTTACGGGCGGGGGGACACAGATACGCAGTATTTT | CASSYGRGDTDTQYF
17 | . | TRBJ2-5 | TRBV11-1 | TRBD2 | TGTGCCAGCAGCTCCACCCCAAGCGGGACGGGCCAAGAGACCCAGTACTTC | CASSSTPSGTGQETQYF
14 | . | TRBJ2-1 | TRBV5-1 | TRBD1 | TGCGCCAGCAGCGGACTGCCAGGGGGCAATGAGCAGTTCTTC | CASSGLPGGNEQFF
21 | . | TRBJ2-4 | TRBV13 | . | TGTGCCAGCAGCTACACCCTTTCAACTACAGGCGACAGGCTAGCCAAAAACATTCAGTACTTC | CASSYTLSTTGDRLAKNIQYF
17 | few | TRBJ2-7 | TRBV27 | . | TGTGCCAGCAGTTTCGGGGCAACTAGAAGGAGCTCCTACGAGCAGTACTTC | CASSFGATRRSSYEQYF
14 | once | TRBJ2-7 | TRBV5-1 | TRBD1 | TGCGCCAGCAGTTCGGGACAGGGGCTCTACGAGCAGTACTTC | CASSSGQGLYEQYF
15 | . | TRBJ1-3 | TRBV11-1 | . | TGTGCCAGCAGCTTCGGGGAACTCGCTGGAAACACCATATATTTT | CASSFGELAGNTIYF
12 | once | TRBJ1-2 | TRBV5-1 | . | TGCGCCAGCAGCTTAGACAGCTATGGCTACACCTTC | CASSLDSYGYTF
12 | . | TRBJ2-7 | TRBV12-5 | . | TGTGCTAGTGGCCTCGACTCCTACGAGCAGTACTTC | CASGLDSYEQYF
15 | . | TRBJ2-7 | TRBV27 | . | TGTGCCAGCAGTTTAGCCGGGACCCTGGGCTACGAGCAGTACTTC | CASSLAGTLGYEQYF
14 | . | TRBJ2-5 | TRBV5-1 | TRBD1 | TGCGCCAGCAGCTTGGGTACAGGGGGGGAGACCCAGTACTTC | CASSLGTGGETQYF
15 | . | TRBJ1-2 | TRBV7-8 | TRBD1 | TGTGCCAGCAGCTTAGGGACAGGGGAGGGCTATGGCTACACCTTC | CASSLGTGEGYGYTF
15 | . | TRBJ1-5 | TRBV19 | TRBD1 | TGTGCCAGTAGTCCAGGGACAGGGGGATATCAGCCCCAGCATTTT | CASSPGTGGYQPQHF
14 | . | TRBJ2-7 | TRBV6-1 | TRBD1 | TGTGCCAGCAGCTGGGACAGGGTTGGTTACGAGCAGTACTTC | CASSWDRVGYEQYF
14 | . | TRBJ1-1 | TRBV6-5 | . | TGTGCCAGCAGTTACCCCTCGGGTCAAACTGAAGCTTTCTTT | CASSYPSGQTEAFF
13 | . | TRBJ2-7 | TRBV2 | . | TGTGCCAGCAACCAGGGTAGCTCCTACGAGCAGTACTTC | CASNQGSSYEQYF
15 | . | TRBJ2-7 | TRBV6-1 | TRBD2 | TGTGCCAGCAGTGAAGTCCTTCGGGAGGACGACGAGCAGTACTTC | CASSEVLREDDEQYF
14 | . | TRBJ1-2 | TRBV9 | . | TGTGCCAGCAGCGGGGGGCAGGGACCCTATGGCTACACCTTC | CASSGGQGPYGYTF
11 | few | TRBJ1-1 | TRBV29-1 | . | TGCAGCGTCCGCGTGGTCACTGAAGCTTTCTTT | CSVRVVTEAFF
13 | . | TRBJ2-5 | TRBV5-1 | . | TGCGCCAGCAGCTTTAGCGGAGAAGAGACCCAGTACTTC | CASSFSGEETQYF
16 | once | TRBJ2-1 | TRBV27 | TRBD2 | TGTGCCAGCAGTTCTAGGACTAGCCTGTCCTACAATGAGCAGTTCTTC | CASSSRTSLSYNEQFF
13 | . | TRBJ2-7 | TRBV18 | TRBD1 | TGTGCCAGCTCAGGGCAGGGGGCCTACGAGCAGTACTTC | CASSGQGAYEQYF
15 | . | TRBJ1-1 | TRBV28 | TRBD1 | TGTGCCAGCAGTCCCACCTCAGACAGGGTCACTGAAGCTTTCTTT | CASSPTSDRVTEAFF
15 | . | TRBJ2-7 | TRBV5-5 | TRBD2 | TGTGCCAGCAGCCCTTTAGCGGGAGAAACGGGGGAGCAGTACTTC | CASSPLAGETGEQYF
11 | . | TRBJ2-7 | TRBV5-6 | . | TGTGCCAGCAGACGGCAAGGGGAGCAGTACTTC | CASRRQGEQYF
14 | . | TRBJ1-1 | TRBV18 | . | TGTGCCAGCTCACCAAGAGACGCTAACACTGAAGCTTTCTTT | CASSPRDANTEAFF
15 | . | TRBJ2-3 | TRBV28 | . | TGTGCCAGCAGTTTCGTCGGGGCGCTCACAGATACGCAGTATTTT | CASSFVGALTDTQYF